This T cell receptor beta chain originates from a study of blood T cell repertoires in COVID-19. Study summary: Collection of acute and convalescent COVID-19 samples took place in the United States, Italy and Spain. Sample material is recorded as cDNA or gDNA derived from T cells, B-cell-depleted T cells, or PBMCs.

In the authors' methods: Scientists estimated how many nucleated cells there were by amplifying reference gene primers. The protocol was immunoSEQ multiplex PCR, while the TCRdb copy is restricted to in-frame clones and leaves out a portion. V and J calls and clone size come straight from that table; D and trimming were deduced from the DNA. This sample carries over 200,000 clones, more than 65% of them seen once, and the ten largest clones take roughly 7.9%. This CDR3 spans 14 amino acids. V lost 5 bases and J 4 bases, leaving 13 bases between the germline ends. Germline V CDR1 and CDR2: MDHEN, SYDVKM.

The clonotype originates from a woman of 80 years or more with acute or convalescent COVID-19. The sequencing sample was made of peripheral blood. The chain carries TRBV28 and TRBJ2-3; D remains unclear. DNA of the CDR3: TGTGCCAGCAGTCAGTCGGGTACGCCAGATACGCAGTATTTT. Translation: CASSQSGTPDTQYF.